This T cell receptor beta chain was retrieved from a study of shared clonotypes between healthy human individuals. Background on the study: Aged 18 to 49, the donors were a couple of women and a few men.

TCRdb's table, derived via immunoSEQ multiplex PCR, lists solely in-frame clones and lacks some. The profile covers 2 million to 2.5 million clones, with under 97% appearing a single time and 0.13% taken by the ten largest. This TCR was sampled from a man in his late teens or twenties in good health. Sequencing used naive CD4+ T cells sorted from blood. As to subset: CD45RA+ positively selected.

The CDR3 region has the DNA TGCGCCAGCAGCTTGTCCGGGACAGATAGCAATCAGCCCCAGCATTTT. Its translation is CASSLSGTDSNQPQHF. J is TRBJ1-5 and V is TRBV5-1; 7 nucleotides line up with TRBD1. CDR1 and CDR2 (germline): SGHRS, YFSETQ. J was trimmed by 0 bases and V by 1 base; bases with no gene match: 4. This CDR3 is built from 16 residues.